The rows below give T cell receptor beta chains drawn from one sample of a study of T cell responses to AZD1222 COVID-19 vaccine. The table came from immunoSEQ multiplex PCR; TCRdb's copy has only in-frame clones and leaves some out. Of approximately 90,000 clones listed, about 89% are singletons. The source material was peripheral blood, sampled 28 days after the second AZD1222 dose. The source is an adult who received the AZD1222 COVID-19 vaccine. CDR3s include the opening cysteine and the closing phenylalanine or tryptophan. A D gene is named only where the DNA matches it firmly. Clone size is shown for a subset of rows, as once, few, many or a class of expanded clone.

D gene	J gene	clone size	V gene	CDR3 DNA	CDR3 protein
NA	TRBJ1-5	NA	TRBV20-1	TGCAGTGCTAGTTGGGGGGATCAGCCCCAGCATTTT	CSASWGDQPQHF
NA	TRBJ1-1	once	TRBV11-2	TGTGCCAGCAGTCACTCTACAGAGAACACTGAAGCTTTCTTT	CASSHSTENTEAFF
NA	TRBJ1-1	NA	TRBV12-3/TRBV12-4	TGTGCCAGCAGTTTAAAGAGGGTATCCGAAGCTTTCTTT	CASSLKRVSEAFF
NA	TRBJ1-4	NA	TRBV6-6	TGTGCCAGCTGGGCCCGTTCAACTAATGAAAAACTGTTTTTT	CASWARSTNEKLFF
TRBD1	TRBJ2-7	NA	TRBV6-5	TGTGCCAGCAGTTACCTACCAGGGGGCGAGCAGTACTTC	CASSYLPGGEQYF
TRBD1	TRBJ1-1	NA	TRBV4-2	TGTGCCAGCAGGGTCGGACAGGGGGGGACTGAAGCTTTCTTT	CASRVGQGGTEAFF
NA	TRBJ2-7	NA	TRBV7-9	TGTGCCAGCAGCCCGCTACAGGGAGGGCAGTACTTC	CASSPLQGGQYF
NA	TRBJ1-1	NA	TRBV5-1	TGCGCCAGCAGCGAGATGGTGATGAACACTGAAGCTTTCTTT	CASSEMVMNTEAFF
TRBD1	TRBJ1-1	NA	TRBV9	TGTGCCAGCAGCGCACAATCCGGGACAGCCACTGAAGCTTTCTTT	CASSAQSGTATEAFF
NA	TRBJ2-3	NA	TRBV7-6	TGTGCCAGCAGCTTAGCTGGCCAGAAACACGATACGCAGTATTTT	CASSLAGQKHDTQYF
NA	TRBJ1-2	NA	TRBV24-1	TGTGCCACCCCGCCAAGATTGGGGCCCGCCTACACCTTC	CATPPRLGPAYTF
NA	TRBJ1-4	NA	TRBV7-8	TGTGCCAGCAGCTTAGCAGGGTATAATGAAAAACTGTTTTTT	CASSLAGYNEKLFF
TRBD2	TRBJ2-7	NA	TRBV4-1	TGCGCCAGCAGCCAAGGGACTAGCGGGGGCTACGAGCAGTACTTC	CASSQGTSGGYEQYF
TRBD2	TRBJ2-3	NA	TRBV28	TGTGCCAGCAGTAGGCCGGGACTAGCATTAGATACGCAGTATTTT	CASSRPGLALDTQYF
NA	TRBJ1-2	NA	TRBV30	TGTGCCTGGAGGGCAGGGGCCTATGGCTACACCTTC	CAWRAGAYGYTF
NA	TRBJ2-3	NA	TRBV7-2	TGTGCCAGCAGCTTTTCGGGGAGCACAGATACGCAGTATTTT	CASSFSGSTDTQYF
TRBD1	TRBJ1-1	NA	TRBV18	TGTGCCAGCTCCCTAGACAGGGGAAACACTGAAGCTTTCTTT	CASSLDRGNTEAFF
NA	TRBJ1-5	NA	TRBV19	TGTGCCAGTAAGAGCGGGGATCAGCCCCAGCATTTT	CASKSGDQPQHF
NA	TRBJ1-5	NA	TRBV19	TGTGCCAGTAGTGTAGGGGGATCTGGCAATCAGCCCCAGCATTTT	CASSVGGSGNQPQHF
NA	TRBJ1-5	NA	TRBV20-1	TGCAGTGCTAGTGATCGCCTCAGCCAGCCCCAGCATTTT	CSASDRLSQPQHF
NA	TRBJ1-5	NA	TRBV30	TGTGCCTGGAGTGAAGGGCATAACACGGGCAATCAGCCCCAGCATTTT	CAWSEGHNTGNQPQHF
NA	TRBJ1-1	NA	TRBV29-1	TGCAGCGTTGAAGTCGGGTCGTTCGGGTACACTGAAGCTTTCTTT	CSVEVGSFGYTEAFF
TRBD1	TRBJ1-2	once	TRBV30	TGTGCCCGAGACAGGGGCAAAGGTGGCTACACCTTC	CARDRGKGGYTF
NA	TRBJ2-2	NA	TRBV7-6	TGTGCCAGCAGCTTAGGGGCAGTAGCCGGGGAGCTGTTTTTT	CASSLGAVAGELFF
TRBD1	TRBJ1-1	NA	TRBV3-1/TRBV3-2	TGTGCCAGCAGCCAGGGGACAGGGGGCTTGAACACTGAAGCTTTCTTT	CASSQGTGGLNTEAFF
NA	TRBJ2-1	NA	TRBV29-1	TGCAGCGTTGACGGAACCCGGGCTGATGAGCAGTTCTTC	CSVDGTRADEQFF
TRBD2	TRBJ2-1	NA	TRBV28	TGTGCCAGCAGTATTAGCGGGGGGATGGTTGAGCAGTTCTTC	CASSISGGMVEQFF
NA	TRBJ1-1	once	TRBV10-1	TGCGCCAGCGGTTTCGGGGGAATTATGGATGAAGCTTTCTTT	CASGFGGIMDEAFF
NA	TRBJ2-3	NA	TRBV24-1	TGTGCCACCAGTAGTGGGGTCGGTACAGATACGCAGTATTTT	CATSSGVGTDTQYF
NA	TRBJ1-1	NA	TRBV5-5	TGTGCCAGCAGCCTAGGACGAGTCAACACTGAAGCTTTCTTT	CASSLGRVNTEAFF
NA	TRBJ1-1	once	TRBV15	TGTGCCACCAGCAGCCTAGGGGCCGACACTGAAGCTTTCTTT	CATSSLGADTEAFF
NA	TRBJ2-7	NA	TRBV4-1	TGCGCCAGCAGCCAAGGAGCCTCAGGACTTTACTACGAGCAGTACTTC	CASSQGASGLYYEQYF
NA	TRBJ2-2	NA	TRBV5-4	TGTGCCAGCAGCCCGGGTCGTTTTCTGGGAAACACCGGGGAGCTGTTTTTT	CASSPGRFLGNTGELFF
NA	TRBJ2-6	NA	TRBV10-1	TGCGCCAGCAGTGAGGGGAAGCTGAGGGGCTCTGGGGCCAACGTCCTGACTTTC	CASSEGKLRGSGANVLTF
TRBD1	TRBJ1-1	NA	TRBV5-1	TGCGCCAGCAGCTTGGATGGACAGGGGTCAACTGAAGCTTTCTTT	CASSLDGQGSTEAFF
NA	TRBJ2-7	once	TRBV6-5	TGTGCCAGCAGTTACTCGGCCAGATCAATCTACGAGCAGTACTTC	CASSYSARSIYEQYF
TRBD1	TRBJ2-7	few	TRBV14	TGTGCCAGCAGCCGTGACAGGGCACGCGACTTCTACGAGCAGTACTTC	CASSRDRARDFYEQYF
NA	TRBJ1-1	NA	TRBV5-4	TGTGCCAGCAGCTTTGACCGGAACACTGAAGCTTTCTTT	CASSFDRNTEAFF
NA	TRBJ2-2	NA	TRBV24-1	TGTGCCACCAGGGGGGATAACACCGGGGAGCTGTTTTTT	CATRGDNTGELFF
NA	TRBJ1-5	NA	TRBV7-2	TGTGCCAGCAGCTTATTAGTTCTGGGTGCCCGACAGCCCCAGCATTTT	CASSLLVLGARQPQHF
NA	TRBJ2-7	NA	TRBV5-1	TGCGCCAGCAGCCCTACAGGTTCCTACGAGCAGTACTTC	CASSPTGSYEQYF
NA	TRBJ1-2	NA	TRBV3-1/TRBV3-2	TGTGCCAGCAGCCAAGGCAGAAACATCTTGGGCTACACCTTC	CASSQGRNILGYTF
NA	TRBJ2-7	NA	TRBV18	TGTGCCAGCTCCGTTACAGGGTCCTACGAGCAGTACTTC	CASSVTGSYEQYF
NA	TRBJ1-2	few	TRBV6-6	TGTGCCACGTACGGGCCGCAAAACTATGGCTACACCTTC	CATYGPQNYGYTF
NA	TRBJ1-1	NA	TRBV7-9	TGTGCCAGCAGCTTAGTTTTCACTTCCGGGTCGACTTTCTTT	CASSLVFTSGSTFF
TRBD2	TRBJ2-2	NA	TRBV10-3	TGTGCCATCACCCGAGGATTAGCGGGGGGCCCAAGGACCGGGGAGCTGTTTTTT	CAITRGLAGGPRTGELFF
TRBD2	TRBJ2-3	once	TRBV27	TGTGCCAGCAGTAGTATCGGGGGGTCTAGCACAGATACGCAGTATTTT	CASSSIGGSSTDTQYF
NA	TRBJ1-1	NA	TRBV5-1	TGCGCCAGCAGCGGCCAGAGGTCACAGAACACTGAAGCTTTCTTT	CASSGQRSQNTEAFF
NA	TRBJ1-1	NA	TRBV7-9	TGTGCCAGCAGCCATTACAGAGGGGGGTCGGGGAACACTGAAGCTTTCTTT	CASSHYRGGSGNTEAFF
NA	TRBJ2-5	NA	TRBV30	TGTGCCTGGAGTGTACGAGGTAGTAAAGAGACCCAGTACTTC	CAWSVRGSKETQYF
NA	TRBJ1-1	NA	TRBV6-6	TGTGCCAGCAGGACGGGCGGAAAGAACACTGAAGCTTTCTTT	CASRTGGKNTEAFF